This T cell receptor (beta chain) was obtained from a study of cytomegalovirus exposure and HLA in healthy donors. Findings of the study overall: Later on, analysis showed that most CMV-associated TCR beta chains appeared to be HLA-restricted. For most TCR sequences rarity was the rule, although some public TCRs occurred in many donors. HLA alleles showed associations with 15,000 to 20,000 TCR beta sequences in a later analysis, at a 0.05 false discovery rate. Information on immune exposure was restricted to one variable (CMV serostatus).

Both 60 Vbeta primers and 13 Jbeta primers went into the PCR. Assay used: immunoSEQ multiplex PCR; TCRdb lists only in-frame clones, some missing. The table records some 150,000 clones, under 80% of them present only once. For this clone: No antigen is known for it.

Trimming removed 2 bases from V and 11 bases from J; junction bases left unmatched: 12. Germline values: CDR1 LGHNT, CDR2 FRNRAP. CDR3 size: 16 residues. The chain combines TRBV12-5 with TRBJ2-6; 7 bases are shared with TRBD1. The sequenced sample consisted of PBMCs. The TCR comes from a man aged 40-55 years in good health and CMV-seronegative. The CDR3, as DNA: TGTGCTAGTGGTTTGCCTCGTAGACAGGGTCCCGACGTCCTGACTTTC. Translated, it gives CASGLPRRQGPDVLTF.